The rows below give T cell receptor beta chains drawn from one sample of a study of CD8 T cells in Susac syndrome. TCRdb redid the calling of the immunoSEQ multiplex PCR reads with MiXCR, one entry per CDR3 protein. The data contain roughly 150,000 distinct CDR3 sequences, approximately 95% of them seen just once; the ten biggest clones take up 0.15% to 0.2%. Sequenced: CD4+ T cells from PBMCs. The receptors were gathered from a human donor with Susac syndrome. CDR3s include the opening cysteine and the closing phenylalanine or tryptophan. The D gene is left open where the match is weak. For some rows the clone size is stated as once, few or many, or as a class when expanded; others skip it.

J: TRBJ1-6
V: TRBV7-8
D: -
size: -
DNA: TGTGCCAGCAGTGGCTCTACAGGGAGCTGGGGTTCACCCCTCCACTTT
CDR3: CASSGSTGSWGSPLHF

J: TRBJ2-7
V: TRBV25-1
D: -
size: -
DNA: TGTGCCAGCAGTGAAGATGGTACCTCCTACGAGCAGTACTTC
CDR3: CASSEDGTSYEQYF

J: TRBJ1-5
V: TRBV20-1
D: -
size: -
DNA: TGCAGTGCCCTAGCTTCCTTGGAGCAGCCCCAGCATTTT
CDR3: CSALASLEQPQHF

J: TRBJ1-5
V: TRBV9
D: -
size: -
DNA: TGTGCCAGCAACGTAGAGGGCAGGGTCAATCAGCCCCAGCATTTT
CDR3: CASNVEGRVNQPQHF

J: TRBJ1-6
V: TRBV4-2
D: -
size: -
DNA: TGTGCCAGCAGCCAACCAACCGGGACCGCAAATTCACCCCTCCACTTT
CDR3: CASSQPTGTANSPLHF

J: TRBJ2-5
V: TRBV2
D: TRBD2
size: -
DNA: TGTGCCAGCAGACCGAATAGCGGGGGGCTGGGGACCCAGTACTTC
CDR3: CASRPNSGGLGTQYF

J: TRBJ1-2
V: TRBV9
D: -
size: -
DNA: TGTGCCAGCAGCGTAGTAGGAGGCTCTGGCGGCTACACCTTC
CDR3: CASSVVGGSGGYTF

J: TRBJ1-1
V: TRBV20-1
D: TRBD1
size: -
DNA: TGCAGCACCTACCAGGGGGCCAGAGCTTTCTTT
CDR3: CSTYQGARAFF

J: TRBJ1-1
V: TRBV3-1
D: -
size: -
DNA: TGTGCCAGCAGCCAAGGCCGTGGGAGAAACACTGAAGCTTTCTTT
CDR3: CASSQGRGRNTEAFF

J: TRBJ1-2
V: TRBV29-1
D: -
size: -
DNA: TGCAGCGCAGCCGACGGGAATAACTATGGCTACACCTTC
CDR3: CSAADGNNYGYTF

J: TRBJ2-7
V: TRBV5-1
D: TRBD2
size: once
DNA: TGCGCCAGCAGCTCCCTGCGGGGGGCCCGGGAGCAGTACTTC
CDR3: CASSSLRGAREQYF

J: TRBJ2-5
V: TRBV18
D: TRBD2
size: -
DNA: TGTGCCAGCTCACCCCTTGGGGGGGGACAAGAGACCCAGTACTTC
CDR3: CASSPLGGGQETQYF

J: TRBJ1-5
V: TRBV2
D: TRBD1
size: -
DNA: TGTGCCAGCAGTGATTGGACAGGGGGTAATCAGCCCCAGCATTTT
CDR3: CASSDWTGGNQPQHF

J: TRBJ2-7
V: TRBV29-1
D: TRBD1
size: once
DNA: TGCAGCGTTGCAACCCCGGTGGGACAGGGGGCCTACGAGCAGTACTTC
CDR3: CSVATPVGQGAYEQYF

J: TRBJ2-1
V: TRBV15
D: TRBD2
size: once
DNA: TGTGCCACCAGCAGAGTCGACCTAGCGGCCTACAATGAGCAGTTCTTC
CDR3: CATSRVDLAAYNEQFF

J: TRBJ1-5
V: TRBV23-1
D: -
size: -
DNA: TGCGCCAGCAGTCAGAGACCTTGTAGGATAGTGGGCAATCAGCCCCAGCATTTT
CDR3: CASSQRPCRIVGNQPQHF

J: TRBJ2-5
V: TRBV2
D: -
size: -
DNA: TGTGCCAGCGGGAAGAACAAAGAGACCCAGTACTTC
CDR3: CASGKNKETQYF

J: TRBJ1-4
V: TRBV12-3/TRBV12-4
D: TRBD1
size: -
DNA: TGTGCCAGCAGTTCAGGGGGTACTGGAAAACTGTTTTTT
CDR3: CASSSGGTGKLFF

J: TRBJ2-7
V: TRBV29-1
D: -
size: -
DNA: TGCAGCGTTGAGGGGGGGCGCGGGTACGAGCAGTACTTC
CDR3: CSVEGGRGYEQYF

J: TRBJ2-2
V: TRBV15
D: -
size: -
DNA: TGTGCCACCCAGACCGGGGAGCTGTTTTTT
CDR3: CATQTGELFF

J: TRBJ2-3
V: TRBV29-1
D: -
size: once
DNA: TGCAGCGTTGAATCGGGCCAGGTCGGTCAGTATTTT
CDR3: CSVESGQVGQYF

J: TRBJ2-5
V: TRBV5-4
D: -
size: -
DNA: TGTGCCAGCAGCTTAACCCCCCCGGACACCCAGTACTTC
CDR3: CASSLTPPDTQYF

J: TRBJ2-6
V: TRBV12-3/TRBV12-4
D: -
size: -
DNA: TGTGCCAGCAGTCCCGCAGGGCAGGTTGGGGCCAACGTCCTGACTTTC
CDR3: CASSPAGQVGANVLTF

J: TRBJ2-7
V: TRBV7-2
D: TRBD2
size: -
DNA: TGTGCCAGCAGCAAACCGGGACTAGCGATCTTCGAGCAGTACTTC
CDR3: CASSKPGLAIFEQYF

J: TRBJ2-5
V: TRBV3-1
D: -
size: -
DNA: TGTGCCAGCAGCCAAGATCGACGGACAGAAGAGACCCAGTACTTC
CDR3: CASSQDRRTEETQYF

J: TRBJ2-1
V: TRBV6-1
D: TRBD2
size: -
DNA: TGTGCCAGCTCCCCGGGGGGCGGGGGGACCTACTACAATGAGCAGTTCTTC
CDR3: CASSPGGGGTYYNEQFF

J: TRBJ1-5
V: TRBV4-2
D: -
size: -
DNA: TGTGCCAGCAGCCCGAGGGCCGGCCGGGCCGGAGGGACCAATCAGCCCCAGCATTTT
CDR3: CASSPRAGRAGGTNQPQHF

J: TRBJ2-3
V: TRBV20-1
D: -
size: -
DNA: TGCAGTGCTTGGCTGGATACGCAGTATTTT
CDR3: CSAWLDTQYF